The next 28 T cell receptor beta chains were all read from a single sample in a study of T cell changes during pregnancy in multiple sclerosis. Sequencing used immunoSEQ multiplex PCR; TCRdb keeps in-frame clones, though not all of them. In the table there are roughly 40,000 clones, 75% to 95% of which are singletons. The specimen comprised CD4+ T cells from peripheral blood mononuclear cells, sampled in the second trimester of pregnancy. The origin of the receptors is a female donor in good health, enrolled as a control in a pregnancy study.

The chain is built from TRBV5-1 and TRBJ2-4; perhaps TRBD2 as D (5 bases). CDR1 is SGHRS and CDR2 is YFSETQ in the germline V gene. V lost 2 bases to trimming and J lost 3 bases, with 12 bases between them. The CDR3 has 15 amino acids. The CDR3 DNA reads as TGCGCCAGCAGCTTAGGTGAGGGTTACAAAAACATTCAGTACTTC. Its translation: CASSLGEGYKNIQYF.

The chain uses TRBV14 and TRBJ2-1, with TRBD2 matching over 12 bases. Germline loops: CDR1 SGHDN, CDR2 FVKESK. Trimming took 4 bases from V and 0 from J; bases not matched to a gene: 13. This CDR3 comprises 20 residues. In DNA, the CDR3 is TGTGCCAGCAGCCTCTACTCACTAGCGGGAGGTTCGAGCTCCTACAATGAGCAGTTCTTC. Translated, it gives CASSLYSLAGGSSSYNEQFF. Full variable domain (remainder filled in from reference TRBV14 and TRBJ2-1): EAGVTQFPSHSVIEKGQTVTLRCDPISGHDNLYWYRRVMGKEIKFLLHFVKESKQDESGMPNNRFLAERTGGTYSTLKVQPAELEDSGVYFCASSLYSLAGGSSSYNEQFFGPGTRLTVL.

This chain joins TRBV5-4 and TRBJ2-3, with D perhaps matching TRBD1 (8 bases). The CDR3 runs 15 residues. V lost 0 bases, J lost 4 bases, and 12 bases lay in between. Germline V gene lookup returns CDR1 SGHNT and CDR2 YYREEE (reference sequence). For the CDR3, the DNA is TGTGCCAGCAGCTTGGGACAGGGGAGGGCAGATACGCAGTATTTT. It encodes CASSLGQGRADTQYF.

The gene calls are TRBV5-1 and TRBJ2-5; D possibly corresponds to TRBD1 (6 bases). Germline V gene sequence: CDR1 SGHRS, CDR2 YFSETQ. This CDR3 has 14 residues. V lost 0 bases and J 5 bases, leaving 11 bases between the germline ends. CDR3 loop: CASSLGGPGETQYF. CDR3 coding DNA: TGCGCCAGCAGCTTGGGGGGGCCCGGGGAGACCCAGTACTTC.

The chain has TRBV28 and TRBJ1-2; maybe TRBD1 (6 bases). The CDR3 spans 15 residues. Deletions cut 8 bases from V and 8 bases from J, with 24 bases between. Germline V lookup: CDR1 MDHEN, CDR2 SYDVKM. The CDR3 region is CASVTRSNRAWGYTF. The DNA for the CDR3 is TGTGCCAGCGTTACCCGCTCAAACAGGGCCTGGGGCTACACCTTC.

The genes are TRBV18 and TRBJ2-3, with D unclear. The CDR3 totals 14 residues. CDR1 and CDR2 (germline): KGHSH, LQKENI. Trimming took 3 bases from V and 5 from J, leaving 12 bases between them. CDR3 coding DNA: TGTGCCAGCTCACCGATCTTCCCCGGAGATACGCAGTATTTT. It specifies CASSPIFPGDTQYF. Full variable domain (outside the CDR3, taken from reference TRBV18 and TRBJ2-3): NAGVMQNPRHLVRRRGQEARLRCSPMKGHSHVYWYRQLPEEGLKFMVYLQKENIIDESGMPKERFSAEFPKEGPSILRIQQVVRGDSAAYFCASSPIFPGDTQYFGPGTRLTVL.

The table lists this clone with a few counts. The chain recombines TRBV6-5 with TRBJ1-6; 8 nucleotides line up with TRBD1. V gave up 2 bases and J gave up 5 bases; unmatched junction bases: 2. This CDR3 is built from 15 residues. The germline V gene has CDR1 MNHEY and CDR2 SVGAGI. In DNA form, the CDR3 reads TGTGCCAGCAGTTACAACAGGGGGAATAATTCACCCCTCCACTTT. The encoded protein is CASSYNRGNNSPLHF.

This clone has only one observation. V and J are TRBV28 and TRBJ2-1; D may be TRBD1 (6 bases). The ends were cut back, 6 bases at V and 7 bases at J, with 19 bases in the middle. The CDR3 runs to 15 residues. The germline CDR1 and CDR2 sequences are MDHEN and SYDVKM. This CDR3 is CASSPTGTKRNEQFF. DNA of the CDR3: TGTGCCAGCAGCCCGACCGGGACAAAGAGAAATGAGCAGTTCTTC.

The chain is built from TRBV7-2 and TRBJ2-1, with a weak D call TRBD2 (5 bases). This CDR3 comprises 14 residues. V dropped 7 bases and J dropped 5 bases, with 15 bases sitting between them. Per the germline V gene, CDR1 is SGHTA and CDR2 is FQGNSA. CDR3 in amino acids: CASTLMGSHNEQFF. CDR3 DNA: TGTGCCAGCACCCTCATGGGGAGCCACAATGAGCAGTTCTTC.

The CDR3 DNA follows: TGTGCCAGCAGCTTAGGTGTCCAGGACATTGGCTACACCTTC. Its translation is CASSLGVQDIGYTF. The gene calls are TRBV11-2 and TRBJ1-2; weak D call: TRBD1 (5 bases). The germline gives CDR1 SGHAT, CDR2 FQNNGV. V was trimmed by 1 base and J by 7 bases, leaving 13 bases between them. The CDR3 runs 14 residues.

The chain has TRBV28 and TRBJ2-7, with a tentative D call TRBD2 (6 bases). Germline lookup yields CDR1 MDHEN and CDR2 SYDVKM. V dropped 5 bases and J dropped 0 bases, with 23 bases sitting between them. The CDR3 totals 18 residues. DNA for the CDR3: TGTGCCAGCAGTCACATCCGGGCCGGGGGTACTGGCTCCTACGAGCAGTACTTC. Its protein product is CASSHIRAGGTGSYEQYF.

J is TRBJ2-7 and V is TRBV5-6, with 8 bases aligning to TRBD2. CDR1 is SGHDT, CDR2 YYEEEE, per germline. The V and J ends lost 3 bases and 6 bases, in that order; junction bases with no gene match: 11. The CDR3 has 15 residues. This CDR3 reads CASSWRDSGIGEQYF. For the CDR3, the DNA is TGTGCCAGCAGCTGGAGGGATAGCGGGATAGGCGAGCAGTACTTC.

This rearrangement joins TRBV9 to TRBJ2-5; tentatively, D is TRBD2 (7 bases). Germline CDR1 reads SGDLS; CDR2 reads YYNGEE. The CDR3 extends over 19 amino acids. Trimming stripped 2 bases from V and 1 base from J, with 24 bases between. CDR3 region: CASSVSGALRGGFQETQYF. For the CDR3, the DNA is TGTGCCAGCAGCGTCTCCGGGGCCCTAAGGGGGGGTTTCCAAGAGACCCAGTACTTC.

The count of this clone is one. The chain combines TRBV10-3 with TRBJ2-3; 9 bases map to TRBD1. CDR1 and CDR2 (germline): ENHRY, SYGVKD. This CDR3 contains 17 residues. Losses at the gene ends were 10 bases for V and 1 base for J; bases not matched to a gene: 15. CDR3 region: CATDRGHRVGGTDTQYF. CDR3 DNA sequence: TGTGCCACGGACAGGGGACACCGGGTCGGGGGCACAGATACGCAGTATTTT.

The rearrangement joins TRBV7-2 to TRBJ2-1; no clear D. V lost 5 bases and J 9 bases, leaving 17 bases between the germline ends. The length of the CDR3 is 14 residues. Germline CDR1 is SGHTA and CDR2 is FQGNSA. The chain's CDR3 is CASSPQRYTGEQFF. CDR3 sequence (DNA): TGTGCCAGCAGCCCCCAGAGGTATACCGGTGAGCAGTTCTTC.

This clone was observed a single time. The V call is TRBV10-3, the J call TRBJ2-7; 8 bases are a match to TRBD2. The germline V gene encodes CDR1 ENHRY and CDR2 SYGVKD. The CDR3 totals 14 residues. With V trimmed by 0 bases and J by 9 bases, 7 bases remained unmatched. The CDR3 nucleotides read TGTGCCATCAGTGAGTCGACGGGGGGGTTATCGCAGTACTTC. Its translation: CAISESTGGLSQYF.

The genes are TRBV28 and TRBJ1-2; TRBD1 might be the D (6 bases). Trimming cost V 6 bases and J 8 bases, with 19 bases left between them. The V gene's germline CDR1 is MDHEN and CDR2 SYDVKM. The CDR3 has 14 amino acids. CDR3 in DNA: TGTGCCAGCAGCCCCCCAGGTGGGGGCAGCGGCTACACCTTC. Its protein product is CASSPPGGGSGYTF.

V and J are TRBV7-3 and TRBJ2-3, with 7 bases matching TRBD2. The germline CDR1 and CDR2 sequences are SGHTA and FQGTGA. The length of the CDR3 is 15 residues. V gave up 5 bases and J gave up 4 bases; unmatched junction bases: 9. The chain's CDR3 is CASSLGGGESDTQYF. CDR3 in DNA: TGTGCCAGCAGCCTGGGTGGGGGGGAGTCAGATACGCAGTATTTT.

The chain has TRBV19 and TRBJ1-2; TRBD1 matches 8 bases. Trimming took 5 bases from V and 8 from J; bases not matched to a gene: 16. This CDR3 contains 16 residues. Germline CDR1 is LNHDA and CDR2 is SQIVND (reference sequence). In nucleotides, the CDR3 is TGTGCCAGTAGTCCCACGTGGGGCCGGACAGGGAACGGCTACACCTTC. It encodes CASSPTWGRTGNGYTF.

V usage is TRBV19 and J usage is TRBJ1-1; possibly TRBD1 for D (5 bases). This CDR3 is 17 amino acids long. Germline V gene data show CDR1 as LNHDA and CDR2 as SQIVND (reference sequence). V shed 2 bases and J shed 0 bases, with 16 bases lying between them. Written as DNA, the CDR3 is TGTGCCAGTAGTATAAATGGGGCAGGTGGGATGAACACTGAAGCTTTCTTT. Amino acids: CASSINGAGGMNTEAFF.

The chain is built from TRBV2 and TRBJ2-1; TRBD2 agrees at 14 bases. The CDR3 loop spans 14 amino acids. J was trimmed by 6 bases and V by 8 bases; bases with no gene match: 3. Per germline, CDR1 SNHLY and CDR2 FYNNEI. The CDR3 loop reads CASQGTSGGNEQFF. The CDR3 nucleotides read TGTGCCAGCCAAGGGACTAGCGGGGGCAATGAGCAGTTCTTC.

This clone has only one observation. This chain connects TRBV7-8 to TRBJ1-3; a possible D gene is TRBD1 (5 bases). Germline V gives CDR1 SGHVS, CDR2 FQNEAQ. V lost 5 bases, J lost 1 base, and 9 bases lay in between. The CDR3 has 14 residues. CDR3 protein: CASSARQSGNTIYF. The CDR3 coding sequence is TGTGCCAGCAGCGCCCGACAGTCTGGAAACACCATATATTTT.

This sequence joins TRBV28 and TRBJ2-4; 7 bases match TRBD1. This CDR3 region has 14 residues. The germline V gene has CDR1 MDHEN and CDR2 SYDVKM. The V gene end was trimmed by 5 bases and the J gene end by 0 bases; junction bases not matched to a gene: 1. The chain's CDR3 is CASSPGGAKNIQYF. CDR3 nucleotides: TGTGCCAGCAGTCCAGGGGGAGCCAAAAACATTCAGTACTTC.

V is TRBV28 and J is TRBJ2-7, with 7 bases that match TRBD2. There are 15 residues in the CDR3. Trimming cost V 8 bases and J 0 bases; bases outside gene matches: 10. CDR1 and CDR2 from the germline V gene are MDHEN and SYDVKM. The CDR3 sequence: CASPPSGPSSYEQYF. As DNA, the CDR3 is TGTGCCAGCCCCCCTAGCGGACCCTCCTCCTACGAGCAGTACTTC.

V and J are TRBV19 and TRBJ2-7, with TRBD2 as a possible D gene (6 bases). Trimming pared 8 bases from V and 6 bases from J, leaving 23 bases between. The CDR3 totals 15 residues. Germline lookup yields CDR1 LNHDA and CDR2 SQIVND (reference sequence). The CDR3, as DNA: TGTGCCAGTTCCCCGCATTGGGGGGAGAATGGCGAGCAGTACTTC. Amino acids: CASSPHWGENGEQYF. The full variable domain, in which reference TRBV19 and TRBJ2-7 provide the parts outside the CDR3, is DGGITQSPKYLFRKEGQNVTLSCEQNLNHDAMYWYRQDPGQGLRLIYYSQIVNDFQKGDIAEGYSVSREKKESFPLTVTSAQKNPTAFYLCASSPHWGENGEQYFGPGTRLTVT.

This rearrangement joins TRBV19 to TRBJ2-5, with unresolved D. V shed 3 bases and J shed 3 bases, with 8 bases lying between them. This CDR3 is 13 amino acids long. CDR1 is LNHDA, CDR2 SQIVND, per germline (reference sequence). CDR3 amino acids: CASSIMPEETQYF. The CDR3 DNA is TGTGCCAGTAGTATCATGCCAGAAGAGACCCAGTACTTC. Supplemented by reference TRBV19 and TRBJ2-5, the full variable domain reads DGGITQSPKYLFRKEGQNVTLSCEQNLNHDAMYWYRQDPGQGLRLIYYSQIVNDFQKGDIAEGYSVSREKKESFPLTVTSAQKNPTAFYLCASSIMPEETQYFGPGTRLLVL.

The rearrangement joins TRBV15 to TRBJ2-3; 7 bases line up with TRBD2. The ends lost 3 bases at V and 3 bases at J; junction bases unmatched: 9. CDR1 and CDR2 (germline): LNHNV, YYDKDF (reference sequence). The CDR3 extends over 16 amino acids. CDR3 bases: TGTGCCACCAGCAGCAAGATGGGGGGGGTTACAGATACGCAGTATTTT. It specifies CATSSKMGGVTDTQYF.

The gene calls are TRBV6-1 and TRBJ2-7; 9 bases align to TRBD2. The germline CDR1 and CDR2 sequences are MNHNS and SASEGT. This CDR3 region has 16 residues. Unmatched junction bases numbered 6, after V lost 1 base and J lost 2 bases. The CDR3 DNA reads TGTGCCAGCAGTGAAGAACCTAGCGGGGTGACCTACGAGCAGTACTTC. Its protein is CASSEEPSGVTYEQYF.